Listed here are 28 T cell receptor beta chains from one sample, sequenced in a study of T-cell reconstitution after alpha-beta-depleted transplantation in children (dated by TCRdb to between 2015 and 2016). Receptor amplification or capture employed PCR. The sequencer was an Illumina HiSeq 2500. TCR library preparation used molecular barcoding, with unique molecular identifiers applied to normalize quantification of the TCRbeta repertoire. TCRdb redid the processing of the public reads, applying fastp at Q25 and MiXCR, and retained in-frame beta chains. Rows matching on CDR3 protein sequence are summarized as one entry with the most common DNA and genes. This sample comprises fewer than 750,000 distinct CDR3 sequences, 25% to 30% of them detected only once. Clones ranked in the top ten supply 35% to 40% of the sample. What this sample's treatment or condition label stands for: allogeneic hematopoietic cell transplantation with graft depleted of TCRalphabeta T cells and CD19 B cells.

This specimen was PBMCs, taken before TCRalphabeta/CD19-depleted stem cell transplant. The receptors were gathered from a boy younger than two with Wiskott-Aldrich syndrome, due to receive a stem cell transplant.

This clonotype was counted between two and nine times. This chain joins TRBV5-1 and TRBJ2-7, with 7 bases identical to TRBD2. CDR1 is SGHRS, CDR2 YFSETQ, per germline. Trimming took 5 bases from V and 9 from J; bases not matched to a gene: 5. This CDR3 region has 11 residues. The CDR3 region has the DNA TGCGCCAGCAGTGGGTCGGGAGGGCAGTACTTC. It codes for CASSGSGGQYF.

This chain joins TRBV5-1 and TRBJ2-7; D is uncertain. Trimming pared 0 bases from V and 6 bases from J, leaving 16 bases between. The V gene's germline CDR1 is SGHRS and CDR2 YFSETQ. CDR3 length: 15 residues. In DNA form, the CDR3 reads TGCGCCAGCAGCTTGGAATCGGACGGTGTGAGCGAGCAGTACTTC. Translation: CASSLESDGVSEQYF.

This clonotype was observed a handful of times. V gene TRBV12-3 or TRBV12-4 combines with J gene TRBJ1-1; tentatively, D is TRBD1 (5 bases). Trimming took 2 bases from V and 5 from J, leaving 15 bases between them. The CDR3 is 15 residues long. CDR3: CASSLRGRGETEAFF. The CDR3 DNA reads TGTGCCAGCAGTTTAAGGGGTCGGGGGGAAACTGAAGCTTTCTTT.

This clonotype was detected a few times. The rearrangement links TRBV20-1 to TRBJ2-5; D unclear. V gave up 3 bases and J gave up 5 bases, with 10 bases separating them. Germline V gene lookup returns CDR1 DFQATT and CDR2 SNEGSKA (reference sequence). The CDR3 is made up of 12 amino acids. The CDR3: CSARLLRETQYF. In nucleotides, the CDR3 is TGCAGTGCTAGGCTCCTGAGGGAGACCCAGTACTTC.

This clonotype was found a few times. This chain joins TRBV29-1 and TRBJ1-1; D perhaps matches TRBD1 (5 bases). V lost 6 bases, J lost 0 bases, and 8 bases lay in between. The CDR3 loop spans 12 amino acids. Germline V lookup: CDR1 SQVTM, CDR2 ANQGSEA. The CDR3 sequence: CSVRVMNTEAFF. CDR3 nucleotides: TGCAGCGTCAGGGTCATGAACACTGAAGCTTTCTTT.

This clonotype was seen more than once but under ten times. V is TRBV5-1 and J is TRBJ2-7; TRBD1 matches at 7 bases. This CDR3 is 14 amino acids long. Germline lookup yields CDR1 SGHRS and CDR2 YFSETQ. With 6 bases clipped from V and 5 bases from J, the junction kept 11 bases outside the gene matches. CDR3: CASTPILQGNEQYF. Here the CDR3 DNA reads TGCGCCAGCACCCCAATACTACAGGGGAACGAGCAGTACTTC.

The chain links TRBV7-8 to TRBJ2-5, with 7 bases identical to TRBD1. The germline V gene has CDR1 SGHVS and CDR2 FQNEAQ. The V gene end was trimmed by 3 bases and the J gene end by 7 bases; junction bases not matched to a gene: 8. The CDR3 is made up of 14 amino acids. In nucleotides, the CDR3 is TGTGCCAGCAGCTTTGGGACAGCAATTCGGACCCAGTACTTC. Translated: CASSFGTAIRTQYF.

This clonotype was observed a few times. The gene calls are TRBV9 and TRBJ2-3; TRBD2 matches 9 bases. Trimming at V came to 4 bases and at J to 5 bases, leaving 11 bases not matched to a gene. Germline V gene lookup returns CDR1 SGDLS and CDR2 YYNGEE. The CDR3 loop spans 16 amino acids. In nucleotides, the CDR3 is TGTGCCAGCAGCCCTCTAGCGGGAATGGGCGTAGATACGCAGTATTTT. Protein: CASSPLAGMGVDTQYF.

This clonotype has at least ten counts. The gene calls are TRBV12-3 or TRBV12-4 and TRBJ1-2; D remains ambiguous. The CDR3 has 12 residues. Between the trimmed V and J ends, which lost 4 bases and 5 bases, there was a span of 8 bases. The CDR3: CASSSRGYGYTF. In DNA, the CDR3 is TGTGCCAGCAGTTCCCGTGGTTATGGCTACACCTTC.

The rearrangement joins TRBV7-9 to TRBJ2-7; D is uncertain. Germline CDR1 SEHNR, CDR2 FQNEAQ (reference sequence). This CDR3 comprises 14 residues. V shed 5 bases and J shed 7 bases, with 18 bases lying between them. The CDR3 DNA sequence: TGTGCCAGCAGCCACAACGAGGATGCTTGGGAGCAGTACTTC. This sequence encodes CASSHNEDAWEQYF.

This clonotype was recorded a few times. This sequence joins TRBV20-1 and TRBJ1-4; TRBD1 matches 11 bases. V shed 6 bases and J 8 bases; nucleotides not matched to a gene: 5. The CDR3 contains 13 residues. CDR1 and CDR2 from the germline V gene are DFQATT and SNEGSKA (reference sequence). CDR3 nucleotide sequence: TGCAGTGCCATCCGGGACAGGGGGGAAAAACTGTTTTTT. Protein: CSAIRDRGEKLFF.

This clonotype was seen many times. The chain carries TRBV2 and TRBJ2-7, with no clear D. Per germline, CDR1 SNHLY and CDR2 FYNNEI. V lost 3 bases and J lost 4, with 1 base in between. The CDR3 consists of 10 residues. CDR3 DNA sequence: TGTGCCAGCAGTGATTACGAGCAGTACTTC. Its translation is CASSDYEQYF.

This clonotype was counted ten times or more. V usage is TRBV6-5 and J usage is TRBJ1-1; no clear D. V was clipped by 6 bases and J by 1 base, with 3 bases between them. The germline V gene encodes CDR1 MNHEY and CDR2 SVGAGI. The CDR3 consists of 11 residues. CDR3 in amino acids: CASRTNTEAFF. CDR3 sequence (DNA): TGTGCCAGCAGGACGAACACTGAAGCTTTCTTT.

This clonotype was counted only a few times. The chain couples TRBV2 to TRBJ1-6; D gene unclear. CDR3 length: 14 amino acids. Germline CDR1 reads SNHLY; CDR2 reads FYNNEI. Deletions cut 4 bases from V and 7 bases from J, with 11 bases between. CDR3 sequence reads: CASSVGQENSPLHF. CDR3 sequence (DNA): TGTGCCAGCAGTGTTGGTCAGGAGAATTCACCCCTCCACTTT. The variable domain in full, with the rest retrieved from reference TRBV2 and TRBJ1-6, is EPEVTQTPSHQVTQMGQEVILRCVPISNHLYFYWYRQILGQKVEFLVSFYNNEISEKSEIFDDQFSVERPDGSNFTLKIRSTKLEDSAMYFCASSVGQENSPLHFGNGTRLTVT.

This clonotype was found a few times. Here the CDR3 DNA reads TGCGCCAGCAGCCAGGGTCCGACTAGCGGGAGCTTCCAAGAGACCCAGTACTTC. Its translation is CASSQGPTSGSFQETQYF. V and J are TRBV4-1 and TRBJ2-5; 12 bases are shared with TRBD2. The junction had 9 bases not matched to a gene; V was cut back by 3 bases and J by 1 base. The germline gives CDR1 MGHRA, CDR2 YSYEKL. The CDR3 runs to 18 residues.

This clonotype was observed a few times. V usage is TRBV10-3 and J usage is TRBJ1-6; D is uncertain. Trimming removed 0 bases from V and 12 bases from J, with 6 bases in between. The CDR3 runs to 12 residues. Per the germline V gene, CDR1 is ENHRY and CDR2 is SYGVKD. CDR3 nucleotides: TGTGCCATCAGTGAGTCGAATGGACCCCTCCACTTT. Its translation: CAISESNGPLHF.

V is TRBV27 and J is TRBJ1-2, with D perhaps matching TRBD1 (5 bases). This CDR3 contains 14 residues. Trimming shortened V by 8 bases and J by 2 bases, and 15 bases separated the two germline ends. Germline V gives CDR1 MNHEY, CDR2 SMNVEV (reference sequence). CDR3 residues: CASAPAGRNYGYTF. The CDR3 DNA reads as TGTGCCAGCGCCCCCGCAGGGAGGAACTATGGCTACACCTTC.

The sample holds a few counts of this clonotype. The chain employs TRBV24-1 and TRBJ1-2, with a weak D call TRBD1 (5 bases). The germline V gene encodes CDR1 KGHDR and CDR2 SFDVKD. V lost 9 bases to trimming and J lost 3 bases, with 10 bases between them. CDR3 length equals 12 residues. The CDR3 loop reads CATPSGYYGYTF. CDR3 sequence (DNA): TGTGCCACCCCCTCAGGGTACTATGGCTACACCTTC.

This chain connects TRBV5-6 to TRBJ2-2; TRBD1 might be the D (6 bases). This CDR3 region has 15 residues. Per germline, CDR1 SGHDT and CDR2 YYEEEE. V lost 1 base and J lost 3, with 10 bases in between. Written as DNA, the CDR3 is TGTGCCAGCAGCTTGTCGGGACAAGACACCGGGGAGCTGTTTTTT. Translating it yields CASSLSGQDTGELFF.

V is TRBV12-3 or TRBV12-4 and J is TRBJ2-3; possibly TRBD1 for D (6 bases). CDR3 length: 13 amino acids. The V gene lost 5 bases and the J gene lost 8 bases, with 14 bases spanning the gap. Here the CDR3 reads CASSPDRAATQYF. The CDR3 region has the DNA TGTGCCAGCAGTCCGGACAGAGCGGCTACGCAGTATTTT.

This chain joins TRBV25-1 and TRBJ2-2, with 11 bases aligning to TRBD2. CDR1 and CDR2 from the germline V gene are MGHDK and SYGVNS. V was pared by 7 bases and J by 4 bases, with 2 bases of the junction left unmatched. The CDR3 extends over 14 amino acids. CDR3 sequence (DNA): TGTGCCAGCACACTAGCGGGAGCCACCGGGGAGCTGTTTTTT. Translating it yields CASTLAGATGELFF. Together with reference TRBV25-1 and TRBJ2-2, the CDR3 gives the full variable domain: EADIYQTPRYLVIGTGKKITLECSQTMGHDKMYWYQQDPGMELHLIHYSYGVNSTEKGDLSSESTVSRIRTEHFPLTLESARPSHTSQYLCASTLAGATGELFFGEGSRLTVL.

CDR3 amino acids: CASSLSRRTLLGSSYNEQFF. For the CDR3, the DNA is TGTGCCAGCAGCTTATCGAGGCGTACTCTCCTGGGCAGCTCCTACAATGAGCAGTTCTTC. This rearrangement joins TRBV11-1 to TRBJ2-1; D not certain. The CDR3 covers 20 residues. V gave up 2 bases and J gave up 0 bases, with 23 bases separating them. CDR1 is SGHAT, CDR2 FQDESV, per germline (reference sequence).

The sample holds a few counts of this clonotype. The J gene is TRBJ2-7, the V gene TRBV10-3; D not resolved. V was clipped by 3 bases and J by 10 bases, with 13 bases between them. This CDR3 spans 12 amino acids. CDR1 ENHRY and CDR2 SYGVKD come from the germline V gene. The CDR3 bases are TGTGCCATCAGTGATCAGGATTTAGGACAGTACTTC. As protein: CAISDQDLGQYF.

The J gene is TRBJ2-1, the V gene TRBV28; 12 bases line up with TRBD2. CDR1 and CDR2 from the germline V gene are MDHEN and SYDVKM. The CDR3 extends over 16 amino acids. V lost 1 base and J lost 4; bases outside the gene matches: 2. The CDR3 bases are TGTGCCAGCAGTTTATACCTAGCGGGAGGGTACAATGAGCAGTTCTTC. Its protein product is CASSLYLAGGYNEQFF.

This clonotype was seen more than once but under ten times. The CDR3 DNA is TGCGCCAGCAGCACCCCAGGGACTGGGACTGAAGCTTTCTTT. It encodes CASSTPGTGTEAFF. The chain couples TRBV5-1 to TRBJ1-1, with a possible D match to TRBD1 (5 bases). Germline CDR1 is SGHRS and CDR2 is YFSETQ. The CDR3 is 14 amino acids. V lost 4 bases and J 5 bases, leaving 15 bases between the germline ends.

The chain links TRBV20-1 to TRBJ1-5; no firm D call. The CDR3 sequence is 15 residues long. Trimming removed 3 bases from V and 7 bases from J, with 19 bases in between. Germline loops: CDR1 DFQATT, CDR2 SNEGSKA (reference sequence). The CDR3 DNA reads TGCAGTGCTAGTGGAGGCCACGGCATGGGGCAGCCCCAGCATTTT. Translated: CSASGGHGMGQPQHF.

Comment on this clonotype: At one end, the junction sequence differs from germline, possibly due to a read error. CDR3 in amino acids: CASSLATQVTDTQYF. The CDR3 region has the DNA TGTGCCAGCAGCTTAGCGACCCAAGTAACAGATACGCAGTATTTT. The chain combines TRBV12-3 or TRBV12-4 with TRBJ2-3; possibly TRBD2 for D (5 bases). The CDR3 runs 15 residues.

In this sample, this clonotype turned up many times. V and J are TRBV5-1 and TRBJ2-1, with 7 bases fitting TRBD1. The CDR3 is 14 amino acids. Looked up from germline, CDR1 is SGHRS and CDR2 is YFSETQ. Losses at the gene ends were 4 bases for V and 1 base for J; bases not matched to a gene: 2. CDR3 sequence: CASSPGQSYNEQFF. The DNA of the CDR3 is TGCGCCAGCAGCCCGGGACAGTCCTACAATGAGCAGTTCTTC.